One TCR beta chain is described in this entry. Its antigen is unknown. Without exception, sorted populations had purity beyond 95%. With 3 bases clipped from V and 4 bases from J, the junction kept 9 bases outside the gene matches. The CDR3 runs 16 residues. Looked up from germline, CDR1 is LNHDA and CDR2 is SQIVND (reference sequence). This entry is derived from a study of beta chain features in type 1 diabetes. Study results and limitations: Whether HLA type affects TCRB rearrangement stayed undetermined in the present work.

Every isolated RNA sample was fully reverse transcribed, so sequencing captured expressed TCRB transcripts. Read counts averaged approximately 3.5 million for samples of naive, central memory and regulatory T cells. Here immunoSEQ multiplex PCR was the method, and the copy in TCRdb shows in-frame clones only, minus some. The table shows some 330,000 clones, with approximately 11% occurring only once. This receptor was taken from a woman in her twenties or thirties in good health. The sequenced sample was naive CD4+ T cells from blood. The chain joins TRBV19 to TRBJ2-7, with 10 bases aligning to TRBD2. The CDR3 region is CASSIGVGTSVYEQYF. CDR3 in DNA: TGTGCCAGTAGTATCGGAGTTGGGACTAGCGTTTACGAGCAGTACTTC.